Presented here are 18 T cell receptor beta chains from one specimen sequenced in a study of graft-versus-host responses after intestinal transplantation (dated by TCRdb to the early 2020s). The antigens of these receptors remain unknown. The receptor library was made with the immunoSEQ multiplex PCR assay. TCRdb stores this immuneACCESS table with in-frame sequences only. Part of the clones is absent; in the studies checked, under half of the shortfall reflects unresolved V genes, and no reason is known for the rest. The sample contains roughly 120,000 clones, 85% to 95% of them found a single time. Jointly, the top ten make up 2.5% to 3.5% of the sample. The label giving this sample's time point can be read as: cells obtained before transplantation from donor or recipient. The material sequenced was unstimulated CD8+ T cells sorted from spleen or lymph node cells, taken before intestinal transplant. The receptors stem from a human donor who received an intestinal transplant.

This clone turned up a few times. The rearrangement joins TRBV27 to TRBJ2-1; perhaps TRBD2 as D (5 bases). The CDR3 is 15 amino acids. Trimming took off 4 bases at V and 6 bases at J, with 16 bases between the two ends. Germline values: CDR1 MNHEY, CDR2 SMNVEV (reference sequence). CDR3 region: CASSYSGYPFNEQFF. The CDR3 DNA reads as TGTGCCAGCAGTTACAGCGGTTATCCCTTCAATGAGCAGTTCTTC.

The genes are TRBV6-5 and TRBJ2-1; D not certain. The CDR3 has 13 amino acids. The V gene lost 4 bases and the J gene lost 7 bases, with 11 bases spanning the gap. Germline-derived CDR1 and CDR2 are MNHEY and SVGAGI. This chain's CDR3 is CASSLNYENEQFF. CDR3 in DNA: TGTGCCAGCAGTTTAAACTATGAGAATGAGCAGTTCTTC.

V and J are TRBV28 and TRBJ1-5; no clear D. V was clipped by 7 bases and J by 2 bases, with 6 bases between them. CDR3 length: 12 amino acids. Per the germline V gene, CDR1 is MDHEN and CDR2 is SYDVKM. CDR3 DNA: TGTGCCAGCACGGCAGGCAATCAGCCCCAGCATTTT. Its translation is CASTAGNQPQHF. Full variable domain (missing parts from reference TRBV28 and TRBJ1-5): DVKVTQSSRYLVKRTGEKVFLECVQDMDHENMFWYRQDPGLGLRLIYFSYDVKMKEKGDIPEGYSVSREKKERFSLILESASTNQTSMYLCASTAGNQPQHFGDGTRLSIL.

The chain recombines TRBV18 with TRBJ2-5; D may be TRBD2 (5 bases). V gave up 4 bases and J gave up 6 bases, with 12 bases separating them. The V gene's germline CDR1 is KGHSH and CDR2 LQKENI. The CDR3 sequence is 13 residues long. This CDR3 reads CASSRWELKTQYF. CDR3 nucleotides: TGTGCCAGCTCACGGTGGGAGTTGAAGACCCAGTACTTC.

V gene TRBV6-5 combines with J gene TRBJ2-7, with D uncertain. Germline V gene data show CDR1 as MNHEY and CDR2 as SVGAGI. The CDR3 consists of 15 residues. V shed 7 bases and J shed 3 bases, with 19 bases lying between them. The CDR3 sequence is CASNLGHSGNYEQYF. In DNA form, the CDR3 reads TGTGCCAGCAACCTCGGGCATTCGGGCAACTACGAGCAGTACTTC.

This clone was detected only once. This chain connects TRBV9 to TRBJ2-7; 8 bases map to TRBD2. CDR1 is SGDLS and CDR2 is YYNGEE in the germline V gene. With V trimmed by 4 bases and J by 4 bases, 10 bases remained unmatched. The CDR3 sequence is 15 residues long. CDR3 nucleotides: TGTGCCAGCAGCTCCCTAAGCGGGAGTCGGTACGAGCAGTACTTC. It translates to CASSSLSGSRYEQYF.

The genes are TRBV30 and TRBJ2-5, with a weak D call TRBD1 (5 bases). With the DNA end fitting TRBJ2-7 better, the J assignment may be wrong. Germline CDR1 is GTSNPN and CDR2 is SVGIG (reference sequence). The length of the CDR3 is 12 residues. Written as DNA, the CDR3 is TGTGCCTGGAAGGGGTCTCCCTACGAGCAGTACTTC. It encodes CAWKGSPYEQYF.

J is TRBJ2-7 and V is TRBV7-8; no definite D call. The CDR3 consists of 13 residues. The germline gives CDR1 SGHVS, CDR2 FQNEAQ. Trimming pared 5 bases from V and 2 bases from J, leaving 10 bases between. Here the CDR3 reads CASSPAWPYEQYF. Here the CDR3 DNA reads TGTGCCAGCAGCCCCGCGTGGCCCTACGAGCAGTACTTC.

This sequence joins TRBV7-9 and TRBJ2-1; 8 nucleotides line up with TRBD2. CDR1 and CDR2 (germline): SEHNR, FQNEAQ (reference sequence). The CDR3 spans 15 residues. V trimming: 5 bases; J trimming: 9 bases; junction bases outside the gene matches: 12. The DNA of the CDR3 is TGTGCCAGCAGCCCAACGGGACTAGTCAAAGGTGAGCAGTTCTTC. It is translated as CASSPTGLVKGEQFF.

The chain recombines TRBV28 with TRBJ2-7; possibly TRBD1 for D (5 bases). Germline values: CDR1 MDHEN, CDR2 SYDVKM. The CDR3 is 16 residues long. V was pared by 6 bases and J by 6 bases, with 24 bases between. As DNA, the CDR3 is TGTGCCAGCAGGATTGCAATAGGGGCAAGTTGGGGCGAGCAGTACTTC. Protein product: CASRIAIGASWGEQYF.

The chain links TRBV6-6 to TRBJ2-7, with D tentatively TRBD2 (6 bases). Germline V gives CDR1 MNHNY, CDR2 SVGAGI (reference sequence). The CDR3 contains 15 residues. V lost 1 base and J 3 bases, leaving 13 bases between the germline ends. CDR3 loop: CASSYFAGLGYEQYF. The CDR3 DNA reads as TGTGCCAGCAGTTACTTTGCGGGATTAGGCTACGAGCAGTACTTC.

In this sample, this clone turned up a few times. The chain recombines TRBV15 with TRBJ1-4, with D perhaps TRBD1 (6 bases). The germline V and J ends were trimmed by 0 bases and 0 bases, with 17 bases remaining between them. Germline CDR1 and CDR2: LNHNV and YYDKDF (reference sequence). The CDR3 sequence is 19 residues long. The CDR3 region has the DNA TGTGCCACCAGCAGAGATAGGAACAGGGAAAAAGCAACTAATGAAAAACTGTTTTTT. Its translation: CATSRDRNREKATNEKLFF.

The rearrangement links TRBV6-5 to TRBJ1-4, with D unclear. Between the trimmed V and J ends, which lost 6 bases and 0 bases, there was a span of 11 bases. Germline V CDR1 and CDR2: MNHEY, SVGAGI. This CDR3 region has 15 residues. The CDR3 DNA sequence: TGTGCCAGCAGCCTGGACTTTTCAACTAATGAAAAACTGTTTTTT. Its protein product is CASSLDFSTNEKLFF.

This chain links TRBV7-2 with TRBJ2-5; D is unclear. The better agreement between TRBJ2-7 and the DNA end casts doubt on the J call. Germline CDR1 is SGHTA and CDR2 is FQGNSA. CDR3 length equals 11 residues. The chain's CDR3 is CASSPRHEQYF. The CDR3 nucleotides read TGTGCCAGCAGCCCCCGCCACGAGCAGTACTTC.

This chain connects TRBV11-2 to TRBJ2-1, with D perhaps matching TRBD2 (5 bases). The CDR3 totals 15 residues. The ends were cut back, 5 bases at V and 0 bases at J, with 11 bases in the middle. Germline assignment: CDR1 SGHAT and CDR2 FQNNGV. The CDR3 DNA reads TGTGCCAGCAGCATTAGCGACGGCTCCTACAATGAGCAGTTCTTC. Protein sequence: CASSISDGSYNEQFF.

V gene TRBV2 combines with J gene TRBJ2-1; D is perhaps TRBD1 (6 bases). The CDR3 has 12 residues. V shed 3 bases and J shed 7 bases, with 7 bases lying between them. Germline values: CDR1 SNHLY, CDR2 FYNNEI. The CDR3 region is CASSERGNEQFF. CDR3 in DNA: TGTGCCAGCAGTGAGAGGGGGAATGAGCAGTTCTTC.

The gene calls are TRBV7-8 and TRBJ2-1; TRBD2 aligns across 14 bases. The trim removed 1 base at V and 6 bases at J, leaving 2 bases unmatched. Germline CDR1 and CDR2: SGHVS and FQNEAQ. The CDR3 length is 16 residues. DNA for the CDR3: TGTGCCAGCAGCTTAGGGACTAGCGGGAGGAGCAATGAGCAGTTCTTC. Translation gives CASSLGTSGRSNEQFF.

CDR3 bases: TGTGCCAGCAGTTTATCATTCCCGGGACAGAGTGAAGCTTTCTTT. Its translation: CASSLSFPGQSEAFF. V usage is TRBV27 and J usage is TRBJ1-1; 7 positions agree with TRBD1. This CDR3 contains 15 residues. Unmatched junction bases numbered 8, after V lost 0 bases and J lost 7 bases. Germline V lookup: CDR1 MNHEY, CDR2 SMNVEV (reference sequence).